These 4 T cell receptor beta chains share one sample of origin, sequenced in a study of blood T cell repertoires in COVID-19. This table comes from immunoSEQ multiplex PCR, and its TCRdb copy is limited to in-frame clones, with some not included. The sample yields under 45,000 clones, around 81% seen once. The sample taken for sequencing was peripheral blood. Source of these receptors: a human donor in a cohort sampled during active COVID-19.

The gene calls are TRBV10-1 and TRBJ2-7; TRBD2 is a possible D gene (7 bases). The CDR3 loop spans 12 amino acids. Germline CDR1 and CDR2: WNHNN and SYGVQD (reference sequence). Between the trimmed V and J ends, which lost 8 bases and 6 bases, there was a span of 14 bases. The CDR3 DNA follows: TGCGCCAGCGGGACGGGGGGCGCCGAGCAGTACTTC. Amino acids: CASGTGGAEQYF.

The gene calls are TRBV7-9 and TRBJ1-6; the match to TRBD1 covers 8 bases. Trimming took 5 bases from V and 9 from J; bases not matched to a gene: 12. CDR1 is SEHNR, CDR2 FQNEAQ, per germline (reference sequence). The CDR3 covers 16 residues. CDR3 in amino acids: CASSPVFGQGFSPLHF. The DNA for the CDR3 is TGTGCCAGCAGCCCGGTTTTTGGACAGGGCTTTTCACCCCTCCACTTT. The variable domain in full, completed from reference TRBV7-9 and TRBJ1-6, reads DTGVSQNPRHKITKRGQNVTFRCDPISEHNRLYWYRQTLGQGPEFLTYFQNEAQLEKSRLLSDRFSAERPKGSFSTLEIQRTEQGDSAMYLCASSPVFGQGFSPLHFGNGTRLTVT.

The CDR3 loop reads CASSWARNQIYEQYF. CDR3 DNA: TGTGCCAGCAGCTGGGCCAGGAACCAGATCTACGAGCAGTACTTC. The chain couples TRBV5-5 to TRBJ2-7, with no clear D. CDR1 and CDR2 from the germline V gene are SGHKS and YYEKEE (reference sequence). V lost 3 bases and J 3 bases, leaving 16 bases between the germline ends. The CDR3 has 15 residues.

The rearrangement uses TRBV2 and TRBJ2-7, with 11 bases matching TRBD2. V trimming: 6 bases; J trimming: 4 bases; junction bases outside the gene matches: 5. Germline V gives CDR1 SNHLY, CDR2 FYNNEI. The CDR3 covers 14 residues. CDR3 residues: CASRELAGVYEQYF. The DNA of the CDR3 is TGTGCCAGCAGGGAACTAGCGGGGGTGTACGAGCAGTACTTC.